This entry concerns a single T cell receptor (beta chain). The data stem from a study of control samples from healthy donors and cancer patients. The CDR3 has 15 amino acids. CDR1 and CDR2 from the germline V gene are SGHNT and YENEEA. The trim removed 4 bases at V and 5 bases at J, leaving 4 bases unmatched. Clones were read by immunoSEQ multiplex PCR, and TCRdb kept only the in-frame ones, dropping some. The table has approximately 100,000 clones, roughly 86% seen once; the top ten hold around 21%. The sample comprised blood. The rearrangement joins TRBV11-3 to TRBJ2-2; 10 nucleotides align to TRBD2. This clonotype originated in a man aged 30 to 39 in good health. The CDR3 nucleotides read TGTGCCAGCAGCTGGAGCGGGGGGGCAACCGGGGAGCTGTTTTTT. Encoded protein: CASSWSGGATGELFF. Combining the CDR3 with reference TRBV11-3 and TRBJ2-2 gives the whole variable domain EAGVVQSPRYKIIEKKQPVAFWCNPISGHNTLYWYLQNLGQGPELLIRYENEEAVDDSQLPKDRFSAERLKGVDSTLKIQPAELGDSAVYLCASSWSGGATGELFFGEGSRLTVL.